This T cell receptor beta chain comes out of a study of blood T cell repertoires in COVID-19. About the study: The cDNA or gDNA used as material had been derived from T cells, B-cell-depleted T cells, or PBMCs.

Profiled with immunoSEQ multiplex PCR; TCRdb holds only in-frame clones, not every one. The sample comprises about 230,000 clones, about nine tenths of which are singletons, and more than 9% rests with the top ten. CDR3 length: 14 residues. Trimming shortened V by 0 bases and J by 1 base, and 7 bases separated the two germline ends. CDR1 and CDR2 from the germline V gene are SGHRS and YFSETQ. The chain links TRBV5-1 to TRBJ2-5, with D possibly TRBD2 on 5 matching bases. The receptor's source is a man aged 50 to 59 with COVID-19, enrolled during active disease. Material: peripheral blood. CDR3 residues: CASSLGSGQETQYF. The CDR3 DNA sequence: TGCGCCAGCAGCTTGGGGAGCGGCCAAGAGACCCAGTACTTC.